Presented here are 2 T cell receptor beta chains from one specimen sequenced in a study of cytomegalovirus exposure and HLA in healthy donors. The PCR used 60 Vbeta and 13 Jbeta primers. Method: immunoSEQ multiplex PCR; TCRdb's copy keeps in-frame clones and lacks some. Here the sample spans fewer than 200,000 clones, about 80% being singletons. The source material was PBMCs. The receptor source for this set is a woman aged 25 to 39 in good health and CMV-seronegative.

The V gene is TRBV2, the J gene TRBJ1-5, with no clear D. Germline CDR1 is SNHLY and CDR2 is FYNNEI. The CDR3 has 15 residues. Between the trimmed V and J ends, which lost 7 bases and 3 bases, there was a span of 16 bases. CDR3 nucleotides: TGTGCCAGCAAACGTCGGGTGTCTGACAATCAGCCCCAGCATTTT. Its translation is CASKRRVSDNQPQHF.

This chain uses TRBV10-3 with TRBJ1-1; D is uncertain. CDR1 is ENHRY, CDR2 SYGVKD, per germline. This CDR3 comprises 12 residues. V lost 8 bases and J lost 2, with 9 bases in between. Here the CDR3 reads CAISPHNTEAFF. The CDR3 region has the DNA TGTGCCATCTCCCCACATAACACTGAAGCTTTCTTT.